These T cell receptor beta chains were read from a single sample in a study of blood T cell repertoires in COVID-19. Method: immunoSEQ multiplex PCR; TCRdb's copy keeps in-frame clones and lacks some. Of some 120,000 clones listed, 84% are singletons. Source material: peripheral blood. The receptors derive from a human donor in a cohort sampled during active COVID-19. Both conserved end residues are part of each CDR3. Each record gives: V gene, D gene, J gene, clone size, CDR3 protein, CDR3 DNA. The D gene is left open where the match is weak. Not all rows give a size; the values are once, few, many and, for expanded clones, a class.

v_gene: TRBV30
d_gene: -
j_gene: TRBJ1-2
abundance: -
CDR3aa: CAWSVPRRNYGYTF
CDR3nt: TGTGCCTGGAGTGTCCCCCGGAGAAACTATGGCTACACCTTC

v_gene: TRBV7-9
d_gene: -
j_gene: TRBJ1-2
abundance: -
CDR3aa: CASSRGEGGYGYTF
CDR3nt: TGTGCCAGCAGTCGGGGGGAGGGAGGCTATGGCTACACCTTC

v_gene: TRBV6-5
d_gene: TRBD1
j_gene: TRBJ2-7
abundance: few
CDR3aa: CASRSRDRGYEQYF
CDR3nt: TGTGCCAGCAGGTCCCGGGACAGGGGATACGAGCAGTACTTC

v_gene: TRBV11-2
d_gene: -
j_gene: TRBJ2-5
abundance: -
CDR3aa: CASSLGSKTQYF
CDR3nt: TGTGCCAGCAGCTTAGGTTCTAAGACCCAGTACTTC

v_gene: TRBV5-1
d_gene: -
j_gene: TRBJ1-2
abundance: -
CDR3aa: CASGSSQGYGYTF
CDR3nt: TGCGCCAGCGGGTCGTCGCAGGGCTATGGCTACACCTTC

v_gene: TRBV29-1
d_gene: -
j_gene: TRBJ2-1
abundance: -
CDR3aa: CSLGRHNEQFF
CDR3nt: TGCAGCCTGGGGCGTCACAATGAGCAGTTCTTC

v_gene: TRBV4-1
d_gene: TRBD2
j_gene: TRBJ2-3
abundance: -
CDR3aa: CASSQPLAGLASTDTQYF
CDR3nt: TGCGCCAGCAGCCAGCCACTAGCGGGCTTGGCCAGCACAGATACGCAGTATTTT

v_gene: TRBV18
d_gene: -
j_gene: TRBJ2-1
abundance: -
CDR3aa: CASSLDRREQFF
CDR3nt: TGTGCCAGCTCCCTCGACAGACGGGAGCAGTTCTTC

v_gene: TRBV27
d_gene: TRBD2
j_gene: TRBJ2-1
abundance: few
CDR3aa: CASSFVGLARGGLYEQFF
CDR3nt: TGTGCCAGCAGTTTTGTGGGTTTGGCGCGGGGGGGCTTGTATGAGCAGTTCTTC

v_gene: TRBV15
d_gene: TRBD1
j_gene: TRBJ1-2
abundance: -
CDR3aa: CATSRDYPQGNYGYTF
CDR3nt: TGTGCCACCAGCAGAGACTATCCACAGGGGAACTATGGCTACACCTTC

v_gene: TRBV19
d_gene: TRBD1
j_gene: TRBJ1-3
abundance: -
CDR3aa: CASSLPTRGSGNTIYF
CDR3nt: TGTGCCAGTAGTCTCCCAACCAGGGGGTCTGGAAACACCATATATTTT

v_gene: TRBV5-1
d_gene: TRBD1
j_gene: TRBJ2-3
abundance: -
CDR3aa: CASRPGTGAADTQYF
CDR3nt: TGCGCCAGCAGACCCGGGACAGGGGCCGCAGATACGCAGTATTTT

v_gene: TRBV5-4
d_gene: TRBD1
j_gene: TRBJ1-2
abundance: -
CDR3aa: CASSLRDSDGGYTF
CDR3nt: TGTGCCAGCAGCTTGAGGGACAGTGATGGGGGGTACACCTTC

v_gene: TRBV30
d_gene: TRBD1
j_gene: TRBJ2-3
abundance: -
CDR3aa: CAWRGTGGYRNWNTDTQYF
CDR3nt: TGTGCCTGGAGAGGGACAGGGGGCTATCGGAATTGGAACACAGATACGCAGTATTTT

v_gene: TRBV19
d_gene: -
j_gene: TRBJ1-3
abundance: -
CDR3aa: CASSERRTVSGNTIYF
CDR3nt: TGTGCCAGTAGCGAAAGGAGGACAGTCTCTGGAAACACCATATATTTT

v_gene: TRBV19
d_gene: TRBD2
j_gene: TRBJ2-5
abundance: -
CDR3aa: CASSMAGGGQETQYF
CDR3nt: TGTGCCAGTAGTATGGCGGGGGGGGGACAAGAGACCCAGTACTTC

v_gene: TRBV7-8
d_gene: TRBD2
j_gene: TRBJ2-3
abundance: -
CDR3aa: CASSLGTSGYTDTQYF
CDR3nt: TGTGCCAGCAGCCTAGGGACTAGCGGATACACAGATACGCAGTATTTT

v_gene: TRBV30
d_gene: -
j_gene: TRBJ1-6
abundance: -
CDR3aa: CAWSGRAGANNSPLHF
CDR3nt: TGTGCCTGGAGTGGTCGGGCAGGGGCTAATAATTCACCCCTCCACTTT

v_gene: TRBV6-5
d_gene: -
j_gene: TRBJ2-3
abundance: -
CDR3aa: CASTRRPADTQYF
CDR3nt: TGTGCCAGCACGAGGAGGCCGGCAGATACGCAGTATTTT

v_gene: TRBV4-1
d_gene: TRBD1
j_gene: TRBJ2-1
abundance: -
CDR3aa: CASSPQDRVGNEQFF
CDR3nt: TGCGCCAGCAGCCCCCAGGACAGGGTTGGAAATGAGCAGTTCTTC

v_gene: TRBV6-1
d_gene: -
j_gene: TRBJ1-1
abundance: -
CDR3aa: CASRRTTRGGTEAFF
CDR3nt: TGTGCCAGCAGACGCACGACCCGCGGGGGCACTGAAGCTTTCTTT

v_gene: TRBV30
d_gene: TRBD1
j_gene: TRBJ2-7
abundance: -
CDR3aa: CAWSRPSRTGYYWEQYF
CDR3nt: TGTGCCTGGAGTCGACCTTCCCGGACAGGGTACTACTGGGAGCAGTACTTC

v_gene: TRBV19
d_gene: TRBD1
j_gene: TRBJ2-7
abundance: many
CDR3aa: CASSSRDRGYEQYF
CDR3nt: TGTGCCAGTAGTTCCCGGGACAGGGGTTACGAGCAGTACTTC

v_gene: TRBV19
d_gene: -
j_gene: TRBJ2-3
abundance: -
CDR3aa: CASRTGIIDTDTQYF
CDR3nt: TGTGCCAGTAGGACGGGAATCATAGACACAGATACGCAGTATTTT

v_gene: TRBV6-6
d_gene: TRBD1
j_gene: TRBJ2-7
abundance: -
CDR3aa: CASSYPGQDAYEQYF
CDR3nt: TGTGCCAGCAGTTATCCGGGACAGGATGCCTACGAGCAGTACTTC

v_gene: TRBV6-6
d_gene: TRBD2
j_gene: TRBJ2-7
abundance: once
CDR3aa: CASSPAGGRSYEQYF
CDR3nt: TGTGCCAGCAGCCCCGCGGGGGGCCGATCCTACGAGCAGTACTTC

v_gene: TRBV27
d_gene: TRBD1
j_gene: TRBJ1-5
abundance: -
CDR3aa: CASSSWLGQGTQPQHF
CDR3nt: TGTGCCAGCAGCTCCTGGCTAGGACAGGGAACTCAGCCCCAGCATTTT

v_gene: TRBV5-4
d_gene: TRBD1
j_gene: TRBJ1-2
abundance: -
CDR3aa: CASSPHRDRGYTF
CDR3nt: TGTGCCAGCAGCCCGCACCGGGACAGAGGCTACACCTTC

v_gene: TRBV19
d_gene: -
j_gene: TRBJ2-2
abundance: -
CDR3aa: CASSIDLWNTGELFF
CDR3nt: TGTGCCAGTAGTATAGACCTATGGAACACCGGGGAGCTGTTTTTT

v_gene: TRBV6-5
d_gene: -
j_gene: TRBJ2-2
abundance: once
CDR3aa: CASRKWGRNTGELFF
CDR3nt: TGTGCCAGCAGAAAGTGGGGGCGCAACACCGGGGAGCTGTTTTTT

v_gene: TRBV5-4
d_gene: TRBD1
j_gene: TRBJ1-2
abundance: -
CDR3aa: CASSRRDRGGDYGYTF
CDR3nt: TGTGCCAGCAGCCGTCGGGACAGGGGGGGGGACTATGGCTACACCTTC

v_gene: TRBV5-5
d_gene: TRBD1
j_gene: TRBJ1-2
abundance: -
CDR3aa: CASSLEGAGYGYTF
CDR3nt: TGTGCCAGCAGCTTAGAGGGGGCCGGCTATGGCTACACCTTC

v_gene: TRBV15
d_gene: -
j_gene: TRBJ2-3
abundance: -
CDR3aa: CATSRDTGDTQYF
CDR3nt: TGTGCCACCAGCAGAGATACTGGAGATACGCAGTATTTT

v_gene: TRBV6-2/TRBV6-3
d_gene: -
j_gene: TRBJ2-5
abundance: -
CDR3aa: CASSYQQGREGTQYF
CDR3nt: TGTGCCAGCAGTTACCAACAGGGTCGCGAAGGGACCCAGTACTTC

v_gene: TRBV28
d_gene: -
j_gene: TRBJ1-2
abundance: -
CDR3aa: CASSLARGGVHGYTF
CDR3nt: TGTGCCAGCAGTTTAGCCCGTGGGGGCGTCCATGGCTACACCTTC

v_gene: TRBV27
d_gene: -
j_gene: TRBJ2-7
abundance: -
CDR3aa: CASSHGTPSSYEQYF
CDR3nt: TGTGCCAGCAGTCACGGGACTCCCTCCTCCTACGAGCAGTACTTC

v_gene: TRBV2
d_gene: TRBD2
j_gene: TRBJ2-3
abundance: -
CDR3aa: CASRVTSGGSDTQYF
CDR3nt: TGTGCCAGCAGGGTAACTAGCGGGGGTTCGGATACGCAGTATTTT